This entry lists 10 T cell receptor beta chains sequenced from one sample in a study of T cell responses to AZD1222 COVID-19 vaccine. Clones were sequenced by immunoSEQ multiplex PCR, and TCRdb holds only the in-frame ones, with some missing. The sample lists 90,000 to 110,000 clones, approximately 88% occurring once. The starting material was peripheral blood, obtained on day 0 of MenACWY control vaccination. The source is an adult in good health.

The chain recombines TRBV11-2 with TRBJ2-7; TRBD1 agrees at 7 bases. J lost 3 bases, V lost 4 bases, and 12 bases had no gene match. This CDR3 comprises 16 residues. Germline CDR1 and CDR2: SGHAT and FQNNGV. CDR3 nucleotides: TGTGCCAGCAGCTCCCCGAGGACAGGAGGACTCTACGAGCAGTACTTC. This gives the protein CASSSPRTGGLYEQYF. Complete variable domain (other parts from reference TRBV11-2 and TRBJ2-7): EAGVAQSPRYKIIEKRQSVAFWCNPISGHATLYWYQQILGQGPKLLIQFQNNGVVDDSQLPKDRFSAERLKGVDSTLKIQPAKLEDSAVYLCASSSPRTGGLYEQYFGPGTRLTVT.

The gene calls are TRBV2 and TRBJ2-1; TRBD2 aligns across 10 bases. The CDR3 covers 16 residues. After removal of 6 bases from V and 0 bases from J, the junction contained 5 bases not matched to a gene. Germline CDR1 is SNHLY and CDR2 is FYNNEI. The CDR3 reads CASSPSGGSSYNEQFF. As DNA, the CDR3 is TGTGCCAGCAGCCCTAGCGGGGGCTCCTCCTACAATGAGCAGTTCTTC.

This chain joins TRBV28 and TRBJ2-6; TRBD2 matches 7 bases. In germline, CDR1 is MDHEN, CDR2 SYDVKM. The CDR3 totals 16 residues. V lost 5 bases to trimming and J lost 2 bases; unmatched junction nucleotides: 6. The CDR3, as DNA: TGTGCCAGCAGTCCAGGACTAGTAGCTGGGGCCAACGTCCTGACTTTC. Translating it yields CASSPGLVAGANVLTF.

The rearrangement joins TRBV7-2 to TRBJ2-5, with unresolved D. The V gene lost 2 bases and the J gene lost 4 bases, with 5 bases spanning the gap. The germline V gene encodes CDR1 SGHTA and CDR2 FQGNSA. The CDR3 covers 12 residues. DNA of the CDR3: TGTGCCAGCAGCTTATCGGGAGAGACCCAGTACTTC. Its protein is CASSLSGETQYF.

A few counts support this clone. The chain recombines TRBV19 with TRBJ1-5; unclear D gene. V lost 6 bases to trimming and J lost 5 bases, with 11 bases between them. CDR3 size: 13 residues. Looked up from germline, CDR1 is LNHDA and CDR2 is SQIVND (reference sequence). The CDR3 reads CASSVAGYQPQHF. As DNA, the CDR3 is TGTGCCAGTAGCGTGGCGGGATATCAGCCCCAGCATTTT.

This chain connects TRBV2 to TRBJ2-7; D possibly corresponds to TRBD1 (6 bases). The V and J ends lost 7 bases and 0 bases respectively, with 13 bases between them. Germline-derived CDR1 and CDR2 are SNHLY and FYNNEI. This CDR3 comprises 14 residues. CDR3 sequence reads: CASKKRDISYEQYF. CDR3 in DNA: TGTGCCAGCAAAAAACGGGACATCTCCTACGAGCAGTACTTC.

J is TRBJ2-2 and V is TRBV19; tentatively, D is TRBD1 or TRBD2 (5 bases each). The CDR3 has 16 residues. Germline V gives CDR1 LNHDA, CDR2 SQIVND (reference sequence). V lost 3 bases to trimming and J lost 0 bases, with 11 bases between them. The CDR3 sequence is CASSIPGTSNTGELFF. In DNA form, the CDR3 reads TGTGCCAGTAGTATCCCCGGGACGTCGAACACCGGGGAGCTGTTTTTT.

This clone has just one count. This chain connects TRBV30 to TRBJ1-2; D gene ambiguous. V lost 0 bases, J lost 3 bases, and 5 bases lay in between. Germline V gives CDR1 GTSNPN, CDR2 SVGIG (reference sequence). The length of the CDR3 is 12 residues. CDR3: CAWSVEDYGYTF. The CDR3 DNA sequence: TGTGCCTGGAGTGTGGAGGACTATGGCTACACCTTC. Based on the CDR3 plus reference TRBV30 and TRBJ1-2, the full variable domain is SQTIHQWPATLVQPVGSPLSLECTVEGTSNPNLYWYRQAAGRGLQLLFYSVGIGQISSEVPQNLSASRPQDRQFILSSKKLLLSDSGFYLCAWSVEDYGYTFGSGTRLTVV.

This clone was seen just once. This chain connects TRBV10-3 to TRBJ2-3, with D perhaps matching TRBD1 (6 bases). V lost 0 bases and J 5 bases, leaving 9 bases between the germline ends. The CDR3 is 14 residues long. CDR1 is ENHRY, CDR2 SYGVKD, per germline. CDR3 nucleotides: TGTGCCATCAGTGAGTCGCAGGGGATAGATACGCAGTATTTT. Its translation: CAISESQGIDTQYF.

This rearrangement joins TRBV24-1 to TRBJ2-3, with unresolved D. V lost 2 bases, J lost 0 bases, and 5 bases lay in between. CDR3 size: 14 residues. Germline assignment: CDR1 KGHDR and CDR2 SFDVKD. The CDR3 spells CATSDWASTDTQYF. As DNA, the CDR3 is TGTGCCACCAGTGATTGGGCTAGCACAGATACGCAGTATTTT.